The T cell receptor beta chain under discussion was sequenced for a study of OX40 agonist ivuxolimab in advanced cancers. Some clones are missing from TCRdb's copy, which holds only in-frame ones; the method was immunoSEQ multiplex PCR. Counted here are about 84,000 clones, 94% occurring once; the ten biggest clones make up roughly 9.6%. Concerning this clone: Its antigen is unidentified.

V dropped 3 bases and J dropped 1 base, with 13 bases sitting between them. This CDR3 spans 16 amino acids. Germline assignment: CDR1 SGHVS and CDR2 FQNEAQ. Broader study findings: CD8+ T cells showed, on average, more clonal expansion than CD4+ cells.

Sequences were derived from CD4+ or CD8+ T cells sorted from blood, sampled in a trial of the OX40 agonist ivuxolimab. The chain is built from TRBV7-8 and TRBJ1-5, with D possibly matching TRBD1 (6 bases). The receptor was isolated from an adult with an advanced solid tumor such as melanoma, head and neck, liver or kidney cancer. This chain's CDR3 is CASSFPQGPSNQPQHF. The CDR3 DNA is TGTGCCAGCAGCTTTCCGCAGGGGCCCAGCAATCAGCCCCAGCATTTT.